This T cell receptor (beta chain) emerged from a study of T-cell memory formation after mild COVID-19. For the study at large: For the most part, TCR clusters were specific to one donor. Study-wide findings and caveats: There were some responding clones in pre-infection memory, which suggested that cross-reactive memory had joined.

The CDR3 spans 13 residues. Germline-derived CDR1 and CDR2 are LGHNA and YNFKEQ. J gave up 7 bases and V 1 base, and 3 bases lay outside the gene matches. This clonotype was observed a handful of times. Antigen: not known. The TCR alpha and TCR beta cDNA libraries, bearing sample barcodes and UMIs, were generated by 5'RACE using constant-segment primers. Each CDR3 protein gets one entry after TCRdb re-called the 5' RACE reads with MiXCR. The sample records some 350,000 distinct CDR3 sequences, 10% to 15% being singletons. The TCR was taken from a man between 18 and 35 years old who had mild COVID-19 (a few samples of this study predate the infection). Cell type and time point are not known. This rearrangement joins TRBV4-2 to TRBJ1-1, with TRBD1 matching 7 bases. Sequenced sample: PBMCs or a T cell subset sorted from them (not recorded which). CDR3 DNA sequence: TGTGCCAGCAGCCAAGTTCAGGGGGATGAAGCTTTCTTT. This translates into CASSQVQGDEAFF.